The 4 T cell receptor beta chains given below trace back to one sample, sequenced in a study of blood T cells in healthy people across ages (dated by TCRdb to between 2014 and 2016). Library prep was done by 5' RACE. The sequencer listed for this sample is Illumina HiSeq 2500. A second PCR of roughly 7 to 11 cycles was performed with a sample-barcoded 5' primer and a J-beta primer mix. Using fastp trimming at Q25 and MiXCR clonotype assembly, TCRdb reanalyzed the public sequencing data and kept in-frame beta chains. Identical CDR3 proteins give one entry, which carries the most common genes and DNA. Counted in this sample were 980,000 or so distinct CDR3 sequences; around 49% of them appeared once. The ten largest clones represent roughly 13% of the sample. Material for sequencing was blood. The receptors were sampled from a man aged 30 to 45 in good health.

This clonotype came up a few times. CDR3 loop: CASSQGAGRDNEQFF. The CDR3 DNA sequence: TGTGCCAGCAGCCAGGGAGCGGGTCGGGACAATGAGCAGTTCTTC. J is TRBJ2-1 and V is TRBV7-2, with TRBD2 as a possible D gene (6 bases). The V and J ends lost 5 bases and 5 bases respectively, with 16 bases between them. Germline V gene lookup returns CDR1 SGHTA and CDR2 FQGNSA. The CDR3 sequence is 15 residues long.

The chain recombines TRBV15 with TRBJ2-4, with 9 nucleotides matching TRBD2. TRBJ2-5 matches the DNA end more closely, so the J call is doubtful. Germline V CDR1 and CDR2: LNHNV, YYDKDF (reference sequence). This CDR3 contains 14 residues. As DNA, the CDR3 is TGTGCCACCAAGACTAGCGGAAACCAAGAGACCCAGTACTTC. Translated, it gives CATKTSGNQETQYF.

This clonotype was found a few times. This chain joins TRBV2 and TRBJ2-3, with D perhaps being TRBD1 or TRBD2 (6 bases each). Trimming took 5 bases from V and 0 from J, leaving 9 bases between them. The CDR3 sequence is 14 residues long. Germline CDR1 and CDR2: SNHLY and FYNNEI. The CDR3 reads CASSRGESTDTQYF. As DNA, the CDR3 is TGTGCCAGCAGTAGGGGGGAAAGCACAGATACGCAGTATTTT.

The chain recombines TRBV6-6 with TRBJ1-1; no clear D. The CDR3 spans 13 residues. CDR1 is MNHNY and CDR2 is SVGAGI in the germline V gene (reference sequence). The V end was cut by 6 bases, the J end by 7 bases, with 15 bases between. CDR3 coding DNA: TGTGCCAGCAGCCCAACCGGACGAGTTGAAGCTTTCTTT. Protein product: CASSPTGRVEAFF.